This T cell receptor beta chain appears in the sequencing data of a study of Ad26.COV2.S vaccination and SARS-CoV-2 variants. Whole-study context: A participant enrolled in the COV1001 Ad26.COV2.S trial arm provided the sample.

Treatment reported: roughly 20 received Ad26.COV2.S at low or high dose, single or two shots; 5 received placebo; per-sample allocation not given. Sampling was done on day 63 after the first vaccine or placebo injection. Remarks on this clone: As yet, its antigen is unknown.

Study-wide points: For non-spike TCRs, breadth in vaccine recipients resembled that in placebo recipients.

In germline, CDR1 is SGHTS, CDR2 YDEGEE. Trimming took off 4 bases at V and 4 bases at J, with 20 bases between the two ends. The CDR3 covers 16 residues. Produced via immunoSEQ multiplex PCR; TCRdb's table is partial and in-frame only. Among around 300,000 clones listed, 75% to 90% were seen once. Material: peripheral blood, obtained in a trial of Ad26.COV2.S vaccine versus placebo. This chain links TRBV5-8 with TRBJ2-5, with D perhaps TRBD1 (7 bases). The TCR was taken from a person aged 18-60 years who received the Ad26.COV2.S COVID-19 vaccine or a placebo. The CDR3 DNA reads as TGTGCCAGCAGCCCGGGGGACAGCTTGGTAGGAGAGACCCAGTACTTC. Its protein is CASSPGDSLVGETQYF.